This T cell receptor (beta chain) was found in a study of CD8 T cells in Susac syndrome. RNA in amounts of 0.5 to 1 ug was reverse transcribed with random hexamers. TCRdb fed the immunoSEQ multiplex PCR reads into MiXCR, producing one record per CDR3 protein. Among 70,000 or so distinct CDR3 sequences, 95% were seen once, and the ten largest hold roughly 0.24%. The CDR3 extends over 14 amino acids. The germline V gene has CDR1 MNHEY and CDR2 SMNVEV (reference sequence). Deletions cut 3 bases from V and 9 bases from J, with 12 bases between. The clonotype was recovered from a human donor in good health. The chain uses TRBV27 and TRBJ1-6, with D possibly being TRBD1 (6 bases). The specimen was CD8+ T cells from PBMCs. In DNA form, the CDR3 reads TGTGCCAGCAGTTTCTCAGGGGACGGTTCACCCCTCCACTTT. Translating gives CASSFSGDGSPLHF.